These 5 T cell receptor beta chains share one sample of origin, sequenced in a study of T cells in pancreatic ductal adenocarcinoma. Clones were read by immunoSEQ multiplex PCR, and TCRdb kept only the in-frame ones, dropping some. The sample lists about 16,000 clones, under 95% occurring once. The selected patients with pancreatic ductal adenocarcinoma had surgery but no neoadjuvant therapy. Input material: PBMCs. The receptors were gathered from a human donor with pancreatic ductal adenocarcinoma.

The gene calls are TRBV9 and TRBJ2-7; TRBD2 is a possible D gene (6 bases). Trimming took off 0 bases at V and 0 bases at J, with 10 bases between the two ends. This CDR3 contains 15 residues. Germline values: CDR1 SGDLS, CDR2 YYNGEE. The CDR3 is CASSVAGANSYEQYF. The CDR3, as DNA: TGTGCCAGCAGCGTAGCGGGAGCGAACTCCTACGAGCAGTACTTC.

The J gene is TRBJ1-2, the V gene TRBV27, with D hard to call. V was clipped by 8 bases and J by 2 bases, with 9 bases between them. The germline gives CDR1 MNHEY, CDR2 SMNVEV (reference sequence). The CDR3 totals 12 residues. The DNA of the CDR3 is TGTGCCAGCTCGCGAAGCAACTATGGCTACACCTTC. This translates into CASSRSNYGYTF.

CDR3 DNA: TGTGCCAGCAGTTTCCAGGTCGGCAATCAGCCCCAGCATTTT. Protein sequence: CASSFQVGNQPQHF. The rearrangement joins TRBV28 to TRBJ1-5; the D is unclear. V was shortened by 3 bases and J by 2 bases, with 8 bases between the two germline ends. The CDR3 is 14 residues long. CDR1 and CDR2 from the germline V gene are MDHEN and SYDVKM.

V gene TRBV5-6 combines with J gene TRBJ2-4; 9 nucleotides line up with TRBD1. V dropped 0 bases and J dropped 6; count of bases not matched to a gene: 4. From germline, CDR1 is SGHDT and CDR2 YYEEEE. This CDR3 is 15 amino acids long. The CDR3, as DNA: TGTGCCAGCAGCTTGGACAGGGGGCAGGTAAACATTCAGTACTTC. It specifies CASSLDRGQVNIQYF.

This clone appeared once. CDR3 nucleotide sequence: TGTGCCAGCAAAAGGGGGTCTAGCTCCTACGAGCAGTACTTC. It encodes CASKRGSSSYEQYF. The V call is TRBV27, the J call TRBJ2-7; perhaps TRBD1 as D (6 bases). Germline V gives CDR1 MNHEY, CDR2 SMNVEV (reference sequence). The CDR3 has 14 residues. Trimming stripped 7 bases from V and 0 bases from J, with 13 bases between.